This note documents a single TCR beta chain sequence. The V gene's germline CDR1 is SGHDT and CDR2 YYEEEE. V was shortened by 4 bases and J by 4 bases, with 12 bases between the two germline ends. This CDR3 is built from 14 residues. This sample was included in a study of blood T cell repertoires in COVID-19. Study-wide context: T cells, B-cell-depleted T cells, or PBMCs provided the cDNA or gDNA that served as material.

The repertoire was sequenced with immunoSEQ multiplex PCR; TCRdb's copy has only in-frame clones and lacks some. The sample consists of a few hundred thousand clones, less than 90% of them appearing once. The sequenced material came from peripheral blood. This receptor was obtained from a man aged 55-75 years who had recovered from COVID-19. The chain recombines TRBV5-6 with TRBJ1-5; D may be TRBD1 (5 bases). DNA of the CDR3: TGTGCCAGCAGCGTGGGACCAGGGAATCAGCCCCAGCATTTT. Translation: CASSVGPGNQPQHF.